A selection of T cell receptor beta chains follows, all from one sample in a study of OX40 agonist ivuxolimab in advanced cancers. Produced via immunoSEQ multiplex PCR; TCRdb's table is partial and in-frame only. The repertoire holds fewer than 20,000 clones, with 70% to 90% as singletons. This sample comprised CD4+ or CD8+ T cells sorted from blood, obtained in a trial of the OX40 agonist ivuxolimab. These TCRs come from an adult with an advanced solid tumor such as melanoma, head and neck, liver or kidney cancer. Both conserved end residues are part of each CDR3. D genes are given only for firm matches. Size is omitted from some rows. Given values are once, few, many or a class for expanded clones.

>TRBJ2-1|TRBV7-9|NA|TRBD2
TGTGCCAGCAGCCGAAGGACTAGCGGGGCATTAGATGAGCAGTTCTTC
CASSRRTSGALDEQFF
>TRBJ2-2|TRBV5-1|NA|NA
TGCGCCAGCAGGCCAGGGTCGGTCACCGGGGAGCTGTTTTTT
CASRPGSVTGELFF
>TRBJ2-1|TRBV5-4|once|NA
TGTGCCAGCAGCTTGGATTGGAATGAGCAGTTCTTC
CASSLDWNEQFF
>TRBJ2-7|TRBV28|NA|TRBD1
TGTGCCAGCAGTTTGTCGGACAGGGATTTCACGGGGGACGAGCAGTACTTC
CASSLSDRDFTGDEQYF
>TRBJ1-1|TRBV30|once|NA
TGTGCCTGGAATCTAGGGGGGAACACTGAAGCTTTCTTT
CAWNLGGNTEAFF
>TRBJ2-7|TRBV2|NA|NA
TGTGCCAGCACCGTTCCGGATTCCTACGAGCAGTACTTC
CASTVPDSYEQYF
>TRBJ2-3|TRBV9|NA|NA
TGTGCCAGCAGCGTAGGCTGGCGCGACTGGACAGATACGCAGTATTTT
CASSVGWRDWTDTQYF
>TRBJ2-7|TRBV10-2|NA|TRBD1
TGCGCCAGCAGTGAGTCCCCGCAGGGGGCTGGCGAGCAGTACTTC
CASSESPQGAGEQYF
>TRBJ1-5|TRBV7-2|NA|NA
TGTGCCAGCAGCTTAATACCGAATAGCAATCAGCCCCAGCATTTT
CASSLIPNSNQPQHF
>TRBJ2-7|TRBV5-4|NA|NA
TGTGCCAGCAGCACCCGGAATACTGGGACTCTCGAGCAGTACTTC
CASSTRNTGTLEQYF
>TRBJ2-3|TRBV29-1|NA|NA
TGCAGCGTTGAGGAGGGTCCCAAGTTAGGAGATACGCAGTATTTT
CSVEEGPKLGDTQYF
>TRBJ1-2|TRBV11-3|NA|TRBD1
TGTGCCAGCAGCCCAGGGACAGGGCGAAGCTATGGCTACACCTTC
CASSPGTGRSYGYTF
>TRBJ1-2|TRBV21-1|many|NA
TGTGCCAGTTTACTAAGGGGCTATGGCTACACCTTC
CASLLRGYGYTF
>TRBJ2-1|TRBV9|NA|TRBD2
TGTGCCAGCAGCGCCGAGGGACTAGCAGGGAATGAGCAGTTCTTC
CASSAEGLAGNEQFF
>TRBJ2-1|TRBV10-3|NA|NA
TGTGCCATCAGTGAGGACTCATCAGGCAATGAGCAGTTCTTC
CAISEDSSGNEQFF
>TRBJ1-5|TRBV19|NA|NA
TGTGCCAGTAGTGTCGGGACACTCTATAGCAATCAGCCCCAGCATTTT
CASSVGTLYSNQPQHF
>TRBJ2-7|TRBV7-9|NA|NA
TGTGCCAGCAGCTTACTTCAAACCGCGGATCAGTACTTC
CASSLLQTADQYF
>TRBJ1-1|TRBV11-2|NA|NA
TGTGCCAGCAGCTTTCCGGGGAGACTAAAGGATACTGAAGCTTTCTTT
CASSFPGRLKDTEAFF
>TRBJ2-3|TRBV20-1|NA|NA
TGCAGTGCCCGAGCCCATAATACGCAGTATTTT
CSARAHNTQYF
>TRBJ2-1|TRBV7-6|NA|TRBD2
TGTGCCAGCAGCTCCTTTTGGCCAGCGGGGGGGTTCTTC
CASSSFWPAGGFF
>TRBJ2-3|TRBV7-2|NA|NA
TGTGCCAGCAGCCCCCCCGGGATCGATACGCAGTATTTT
CASSPPGIDTQYF
>TRBJ2-7|TRBV7-6|NA|NA
TGTGCCAGCAGCTTAGACCCCAGGGAAGAGCAGTACTTC
CASSLDPREEQYF
>TRBJ2-1|TRBV11-2|NA|NA
TGTGCCAGCAGCACTGGATTAGGGCCTTACAATGAGCAGTTCTTC
CASSTGLGPYNEQFF
>TRBJ2-5|TRBV23-1|NA|TRBD1
TGCGCCAGCAGTCAAATCCGGACAGGGGGCGGAGGAGAGACCCAGTACTTC
CASSQIRTGGGGETQYF
>TRBJ2-5|TRBV5-6|once|NA
TGTGCCAGCAGCACCGTTACAGGGAGGGAGACCCAGTACTTC
CASSTVTGRETQYF
>TRBJ2-7|TRBV5-6|NA|NA
TGTGCCAGCAGCTTGGCCGTGGCCCCCTACGAGCAGTACTTC
CASSLAVAPYEQYF
>TRBJ2-2|TRBV19|NA|NA
TGTGCCAGTAATAGGGTTGGGAACACCGGGGAGCTGTTTTTT
CASNRVGNTGELFF
>TRBJ2-7|TRBV10-1|NA|NA
TGCGCCAGCAGTGAGTCAAGATACAGCTCCTACGAGCAGTACTTC
CASSESRYSSYEQYF
>TRBJ1-2|TRBV6-1|NA|NA
TGTGCCAGCAGGGGGGGGGAGAACTATGGCTACACCTTC
CASRGGENYGYTF
>TRBJ2-3|TRBV28|few|NA
TGTGCCAGCAGTTCATTTACTATCCAGGTTAGCACAGATACGCAGTATTTT
CASSSFTIQVSTDTQYF
>TRBJ1-2|TRBV28|NA|NA
TGTGCCAGCAGTTTATCCCGGACGGCCCCGTACACCTTC
CASSLSRTAPYTF
>TRBJ1-1|TRBV27|NA|TRBD1
TGTGCCAGCAGTGTCTCTCAGGGGGGCACTGAAGCTTTCTTT
CASSVSQGGTEAFF
>TRBJ1-4|TRBV6-5|NA|NA
TGTGCCAGCAGGACCTACGGTGAAAAACTGTTTTTT
CASRTYGEKLFF